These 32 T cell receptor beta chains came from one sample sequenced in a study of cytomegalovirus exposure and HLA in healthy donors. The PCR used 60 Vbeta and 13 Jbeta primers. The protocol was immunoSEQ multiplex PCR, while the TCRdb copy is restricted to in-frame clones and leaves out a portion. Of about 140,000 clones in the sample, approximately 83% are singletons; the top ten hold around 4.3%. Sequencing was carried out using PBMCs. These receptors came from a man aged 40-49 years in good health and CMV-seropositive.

The CDR3 sequence is CASSYRGDGETQYF. CDR3 nucleotides: TGTGCCAGCAGTTACAGGGGGGATGGGGAGACCCAGTACTTC. The V call is TRBV2, the J call TRBJ2-5; TRBD1 matches 8 bases. V gave up 5 bases and J gave up 5 bases; unmatched junction bases: 7. In germline, CDR1 is SNHLY, CDR2 FYNNEI. The CDR3 is 14 residues long.

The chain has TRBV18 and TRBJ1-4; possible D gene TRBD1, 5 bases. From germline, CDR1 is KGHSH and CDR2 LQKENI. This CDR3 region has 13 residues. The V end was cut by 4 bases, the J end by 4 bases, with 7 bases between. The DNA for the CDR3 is TGTGCCAGCTCACAGGGGAATAATGAAAAACTGTTTTTT. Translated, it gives CASSQGNNEKLFF.

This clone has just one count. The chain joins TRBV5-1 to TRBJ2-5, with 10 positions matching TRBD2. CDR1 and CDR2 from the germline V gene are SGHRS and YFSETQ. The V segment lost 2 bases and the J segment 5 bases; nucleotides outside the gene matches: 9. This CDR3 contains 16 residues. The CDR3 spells CASSFEAGGPWETQYF. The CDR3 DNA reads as TGCGCCAGCAGCTTTGAAGCGGGGGGGCCTTGGGAGACCCAGTACTTC.

Here the CDR3 DNA reads TGTGCCAGTACCTTCGGGGGAGTCGGAACAGATACGCAGTATTTT. Its translation is CASTFGGVGTDTQYF. The gene calls are TRBV19 and TRBJ2-3; TRBD2 is a possible D gene (6 bases). This CDR3 comprises 15 residues. Germline CDR1 is LNHDA and CDR2 is SQIVND (reference sequence). V shed 7 bases and J shed 3 bases, with 17 bases lying between them.

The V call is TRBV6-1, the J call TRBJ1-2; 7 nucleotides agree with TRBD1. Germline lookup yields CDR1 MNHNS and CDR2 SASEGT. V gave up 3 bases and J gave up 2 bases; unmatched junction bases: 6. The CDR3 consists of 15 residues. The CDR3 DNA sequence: TGTGCCAGCAGTGAGGCACAGGGGAGAAACTATGGCTACACCTTC. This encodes CASSEAQGRNYGYTF.

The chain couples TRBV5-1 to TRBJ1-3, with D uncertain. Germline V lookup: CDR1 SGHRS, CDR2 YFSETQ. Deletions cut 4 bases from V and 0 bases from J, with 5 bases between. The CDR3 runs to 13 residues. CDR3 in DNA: TGCGCCAGCAGCGAGGGCTCTGGAAACACCATATATTTT. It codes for CASSEGSGNTIYF.

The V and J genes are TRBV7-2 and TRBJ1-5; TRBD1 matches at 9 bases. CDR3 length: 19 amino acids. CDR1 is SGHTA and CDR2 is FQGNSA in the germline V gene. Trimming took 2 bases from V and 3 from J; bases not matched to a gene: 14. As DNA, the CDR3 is TGTGCCAGCAGCTTATTACTGAATCCGGGACAGGGATCCAATCAGCCCCAGCATTTT. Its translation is CASSLLLNPGQGSNQPQHF.

Written as DNA, the CDR3 is TGTGCCAGCAGCCCAGGACAGGGGGTAAGCACAGATACGCAGTATTTT. Protein product: CASSPGQGVSTDTQYF. The V gene is TRBV9, the J gene TRBJ2-3; 10 bases line up with TRBD1. The CDR3 contains 16 residues. Germline CDR1 SGDLS, CDR2 YYNGEE. The junction had 5 bases not matched to a gene; V was cut back by 4 bases and J by 0 bases.

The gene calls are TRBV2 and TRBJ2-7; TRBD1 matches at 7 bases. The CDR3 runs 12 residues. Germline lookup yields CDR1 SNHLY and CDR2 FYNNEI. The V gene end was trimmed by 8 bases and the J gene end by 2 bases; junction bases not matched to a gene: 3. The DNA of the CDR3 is TGTGCCAGCCGGGGACAGACCTACGAGCAGTACTTC. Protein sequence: CASRGQTYEQYF.

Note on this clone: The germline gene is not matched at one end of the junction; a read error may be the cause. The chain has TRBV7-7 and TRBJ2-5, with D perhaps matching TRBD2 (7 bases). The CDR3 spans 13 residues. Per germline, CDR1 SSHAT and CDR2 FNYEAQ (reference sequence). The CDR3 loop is CASSLRGGETQYF. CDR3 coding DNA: TGTGCTAGCAGCTTAAGGGGGGGGGAGACCCAGTACTTC.

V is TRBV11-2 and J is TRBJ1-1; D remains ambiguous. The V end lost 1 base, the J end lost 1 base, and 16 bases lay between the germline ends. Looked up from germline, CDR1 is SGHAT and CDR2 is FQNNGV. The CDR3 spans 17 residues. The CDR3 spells CASSLVAVARRNTEAFF. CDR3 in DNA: TGTGCCAGCAGCTTAGTAGCGGTGGCAAGGCGGAACACTGAAGCTTTCTTT.

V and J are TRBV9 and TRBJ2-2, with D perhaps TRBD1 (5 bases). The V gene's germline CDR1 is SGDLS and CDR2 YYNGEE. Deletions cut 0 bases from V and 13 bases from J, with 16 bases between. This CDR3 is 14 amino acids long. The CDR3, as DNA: TGTGCCAGCAGCGTAGAGGGGTCGGCCACTCGGCTGTTTTTT. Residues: CASSVEGSATRLFF.

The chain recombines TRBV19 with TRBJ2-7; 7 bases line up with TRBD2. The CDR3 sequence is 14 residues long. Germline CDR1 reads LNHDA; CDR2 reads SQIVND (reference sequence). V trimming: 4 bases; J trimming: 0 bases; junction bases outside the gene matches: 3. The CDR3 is CASSKQRGSYEQYF. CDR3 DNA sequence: TGTGCCAGTAGTAAGCAGCGGGGCTCCTACGAGCAGTACTTC.

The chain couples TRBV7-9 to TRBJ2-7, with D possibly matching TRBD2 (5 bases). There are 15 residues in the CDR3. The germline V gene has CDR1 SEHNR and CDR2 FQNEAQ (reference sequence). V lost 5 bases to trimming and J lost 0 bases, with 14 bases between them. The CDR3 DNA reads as TGTGCCAGCAGCCTGGGGTTCGGGAACTCCTACGAGCAGTACTTC. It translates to CASSLGFGNSYEQYF.

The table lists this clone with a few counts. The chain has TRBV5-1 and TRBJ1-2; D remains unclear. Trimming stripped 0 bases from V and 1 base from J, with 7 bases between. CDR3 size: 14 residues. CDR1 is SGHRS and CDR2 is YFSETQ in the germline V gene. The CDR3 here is CASSLAPGNYGYTF. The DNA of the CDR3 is TGCGCCAGCAGCTTGGCCCCGGGTAACTATGGCTACACCTTC.

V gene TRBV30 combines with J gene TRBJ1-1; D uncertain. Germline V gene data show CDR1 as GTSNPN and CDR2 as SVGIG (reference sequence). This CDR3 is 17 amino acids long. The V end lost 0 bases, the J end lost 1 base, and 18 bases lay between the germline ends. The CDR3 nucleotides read TGTGCCTGGAGTGTACGGGCGGGCGATGTCAGGAACACTGAAGCTTTCTTT. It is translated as CAWSVRAGDVRNTEAFF. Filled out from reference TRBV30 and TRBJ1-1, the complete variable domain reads SQTIHQWPATLVQPVGSPLSLECTVEGTSNPNLYWYRQAAGRGLQLLFYSVGIGQISSEVPQNLSASRPQDRQFILSSKKLLLSDSGFYLCAWSVRAGDVRNTEAFFGQGTRLTVV.

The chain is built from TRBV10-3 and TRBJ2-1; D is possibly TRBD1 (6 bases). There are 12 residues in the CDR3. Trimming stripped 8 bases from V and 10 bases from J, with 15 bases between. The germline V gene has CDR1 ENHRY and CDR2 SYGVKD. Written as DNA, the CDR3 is TGTGCCATCCGAGGTATGGGGGCCGAGCAGTTCTTC. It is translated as CAIRGMGAEQFF.

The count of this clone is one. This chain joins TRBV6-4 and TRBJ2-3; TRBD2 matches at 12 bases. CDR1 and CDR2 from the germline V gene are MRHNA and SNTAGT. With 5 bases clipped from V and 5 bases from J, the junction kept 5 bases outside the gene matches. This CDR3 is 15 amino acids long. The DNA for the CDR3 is TGTGCCAGCAGTCCCGGACTAGCGGGGATAGATACGCAGTATTTT. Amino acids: CASSPGLAGIDTQYF.

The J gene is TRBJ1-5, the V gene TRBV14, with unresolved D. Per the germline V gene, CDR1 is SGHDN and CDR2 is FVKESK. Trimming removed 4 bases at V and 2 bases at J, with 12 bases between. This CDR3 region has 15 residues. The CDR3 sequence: CASSPRGSGNQPQHF. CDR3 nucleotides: TGTGCCAGCAGCCCTAGAGGCTCCGGCAATCAGCCCCAGCATTTT. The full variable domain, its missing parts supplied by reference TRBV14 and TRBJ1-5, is EAGVTQFPSHSVIEKGQTVTLRCDPISGHDNLYWYRRVMGKEIKFLLHFVKESKQDESGMPNNRFLAERTGGTYSTLKVQPAELEDSGVYFCASSPRGSGNQPQHFGDGTRLSIL.

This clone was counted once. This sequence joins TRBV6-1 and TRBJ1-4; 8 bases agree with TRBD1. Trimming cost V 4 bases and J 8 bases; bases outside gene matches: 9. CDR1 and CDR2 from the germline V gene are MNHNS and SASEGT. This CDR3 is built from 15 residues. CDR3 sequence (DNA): TGTGCCAGCAGTGCGACGACAGGGGCTTGGGAAAAACTGTTTTTT. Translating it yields CASSATTGAWEKLFF.

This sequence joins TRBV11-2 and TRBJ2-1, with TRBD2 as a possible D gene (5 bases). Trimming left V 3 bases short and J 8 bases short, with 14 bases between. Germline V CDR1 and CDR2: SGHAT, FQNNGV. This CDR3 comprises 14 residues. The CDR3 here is CASSFTFGEHEQFF. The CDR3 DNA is TGTGCCAGCAGCTTTACTTTTGGGGAGCATGAGCAGTTCTTC.

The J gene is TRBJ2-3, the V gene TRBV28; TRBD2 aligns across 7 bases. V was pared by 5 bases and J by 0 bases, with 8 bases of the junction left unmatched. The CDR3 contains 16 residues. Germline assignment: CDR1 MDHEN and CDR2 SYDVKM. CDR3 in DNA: TGTGCCAGCAGTCCCTTTGGGAGGGCTAGCACAGATACGCAGTATTTT. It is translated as CASSPFGRASTDTQYF.

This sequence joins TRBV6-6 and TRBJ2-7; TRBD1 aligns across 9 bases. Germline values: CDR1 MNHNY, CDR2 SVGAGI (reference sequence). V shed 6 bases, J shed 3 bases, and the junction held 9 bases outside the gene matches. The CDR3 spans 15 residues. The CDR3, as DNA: TGTGCCAGCAGACCCAGCTGGACAGGGGACTACGAGCAGTACTTC. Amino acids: CASRPSWTGDYEQYF.

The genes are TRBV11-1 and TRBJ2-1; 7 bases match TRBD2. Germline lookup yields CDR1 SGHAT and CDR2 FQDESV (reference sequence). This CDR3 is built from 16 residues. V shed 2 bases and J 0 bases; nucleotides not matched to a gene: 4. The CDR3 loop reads CASSLIPGGSYNEQFF. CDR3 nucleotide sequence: TGTGCCAGCAGCTTAATCCCGGGAGGCTCCTACAATGAGCAGTTCTTC.

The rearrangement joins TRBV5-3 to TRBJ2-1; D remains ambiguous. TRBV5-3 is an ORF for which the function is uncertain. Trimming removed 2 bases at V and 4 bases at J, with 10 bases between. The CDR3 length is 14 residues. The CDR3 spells CARSFTETYNEQFF. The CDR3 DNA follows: TGTGCCAGAAGCTTCACGGAGACTTACAATGAGCAGTTCTTC.

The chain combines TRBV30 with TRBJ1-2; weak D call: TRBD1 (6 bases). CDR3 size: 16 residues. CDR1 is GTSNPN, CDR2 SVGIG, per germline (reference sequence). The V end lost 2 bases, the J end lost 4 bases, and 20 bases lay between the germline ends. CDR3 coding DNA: TGTGCCTGGAGTATATCTCGAACAGGGACCGCCTATGGCTACACCTTC. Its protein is CAWSISRTGTAYGYTF.

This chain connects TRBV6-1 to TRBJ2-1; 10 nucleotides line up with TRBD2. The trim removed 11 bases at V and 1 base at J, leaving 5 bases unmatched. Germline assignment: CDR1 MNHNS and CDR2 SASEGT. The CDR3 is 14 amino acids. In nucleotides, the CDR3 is TGTGCCGGCGAGCGGGGGGGGTCCTACAATGAGCAGTTCTTC. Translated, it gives CAGERGGSYNEQFF.

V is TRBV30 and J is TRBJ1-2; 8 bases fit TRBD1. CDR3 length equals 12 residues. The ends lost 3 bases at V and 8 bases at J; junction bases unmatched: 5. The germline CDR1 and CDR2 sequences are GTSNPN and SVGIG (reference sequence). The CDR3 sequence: CAWRQGARGYTF. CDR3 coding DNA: TGTGCCTGGAGGCAGGGGGCGCGCGGCTACACCTTC.

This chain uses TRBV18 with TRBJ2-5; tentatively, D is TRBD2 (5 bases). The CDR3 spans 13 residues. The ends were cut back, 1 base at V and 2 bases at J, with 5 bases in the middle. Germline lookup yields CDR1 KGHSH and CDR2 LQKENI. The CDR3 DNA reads TGTGCCAGCTCACCACGGGAGCAAGAGACCCAGTACTTC. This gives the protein CASSPREQETQYF. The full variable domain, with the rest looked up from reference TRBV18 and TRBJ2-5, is NAGVMQNPRHLVRRRGQEARLRCSPMKGHSHVYWYRQLPEEGLKFMVYLQKENIIDESGMPKERFSAEFPKEGPSILRIQQVVRGDSAAYFCASSPREQETQYFGPGTRLLVL.

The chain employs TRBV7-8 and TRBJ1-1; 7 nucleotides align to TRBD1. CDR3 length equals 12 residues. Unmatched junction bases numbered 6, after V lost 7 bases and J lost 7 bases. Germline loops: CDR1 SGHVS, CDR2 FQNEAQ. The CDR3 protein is CASTRDSYEAFF. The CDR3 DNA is TGTGCCAGCACAAGGGACAGCTATGAAGCTTTCTTT.

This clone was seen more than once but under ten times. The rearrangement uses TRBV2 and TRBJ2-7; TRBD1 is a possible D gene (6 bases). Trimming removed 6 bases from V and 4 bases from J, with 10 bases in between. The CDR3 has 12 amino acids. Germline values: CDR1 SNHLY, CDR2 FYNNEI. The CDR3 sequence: CASRQDRYEQYF. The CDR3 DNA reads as TGTGCCAGCAGACAAGACAGGTACGAGCAGTACTTC.

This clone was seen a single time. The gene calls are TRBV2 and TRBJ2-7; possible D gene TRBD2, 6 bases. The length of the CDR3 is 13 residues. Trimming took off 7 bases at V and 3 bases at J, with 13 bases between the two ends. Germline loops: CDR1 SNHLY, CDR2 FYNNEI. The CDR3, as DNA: TGTGCCAGCACTGGGACTCTATTCTACGAGCAGTACTTC. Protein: CASTGTLFYEQYF.